This TCR beta chain was recorded in a study of post-analysis software for immune sequencing data. Overall study: Included courses were relapsing-remitting and secondary progressive multiple sclerosis; progressive-relapsing multiple sclerosis was also included.

Prepared libraries of TCR beta cDNA carried unique molecular identifiers. Around 500,000 cDNA molecules were obtained from around 1 to 10 million T cells. One entry per CDR3 protein, called by TCRdb with MiXCR from the PCR reads. The table has about 500,000 distinct CDR3 sequences, approximately 45% seen once. As regards this clonotype: Its antigen is not known.

Study results and limitations: When the samples were clustered directly with F measure, those that had been prepared in the same batch showed strong co-clustering. Compared with controls, patients showed significantly lower normalized Chao1 diversity.

The material sequenced was blood. This sequence originates from a girl between 10 and 17 years old with multiple sclerosis.

CDR3 sequence: CSAHHSPNTEAFF. The CDR3 bases are TGCAGTGCCCATCACAGCCCGAACACTGAAGCTTTCTTT. This chain joins TRBV20-1 and TRBJ1-1, with D unclear. V was clipped by 6 bases and J by 1 base, with 12 bases between them. The CDR3 is 13 residues long. CDR1 is DFQATT and CDR2 is SNEGSKA in the germline V gene (reference sequence).